These 24 T cell receptor beta chains share one sample of origin, sequenced in a study of shared clonotypes between healthy human individuals. Sequencing was performed with immunoSEQ multiplex PCR; in TCRdb, only in-frame clones are kept and a portion is missing. The data contain approximately 2,000,000 clones, roughly 90% of them singletons. The material sequenced was naive CD4+ T cells from PBMCs. The subset is: CD45RA+ positively selected. The receptor source for this set is a man between 18 and 29 years old in good health. Some clones in this sample may be carry-over from other donors' samples.

V usage is TRBV18 and J usage is TRBJ2-1; TRBD1 matches 9 bases. The CDR3 has 17 residues. Germline CDR1 and CDR2: KGHSH and LQKENI. The V and J ends lost 0 bases and 5 bases, in that order; junction bases with no gene match: 8. CDR3 protein: CASSPPFRQGVHNEQFF. The CDR3 region has the DNA TGTGCCAGCTCACCACCCTTCCGACAGGGGGTGCACAATGAGCAGTTCTTC.

The chain has TRBV7-6 and TRBJ2-5, with 10 nucleotides matching TRBD2. The CDR3 loop spans 15 amino acids. Germline assignment: CDR1 SGHVS and CDR2 FNYEAQ. V shed 5 bases, J shed 1 base, and the junction held 4 bases outside the gene matches. CDR3 region: CASSPLAGVQETQYF. CDR3 DNA: TGTGCCAGCAGCCCCCTAGCGGGGGTCCAAGAGACCCAGTACTTC.

On this clone itself: This sample includes further DNA sequences coding for the same CDR3. The rearrangement links TRBV19 to TRBJ2-7; 7 positions match TRBD1. V shed 5 bases, J shed 0 bases, and the junction held 1 base outside the gene matches. Germline CDR1 and CDR2: LNHDA and SQIVND (reference sequence). The CDR3 has 13 amino acids. In DNA, the CDR3 is TGTGCCAGTAGTCGGGACAGCTCCTACGAGCAGTACTTC. Its protein is CASSRDSSYEQYF.

This clone was seen just once. The chain joins TRBV6-4 to TRBJ2-1; D is tentatively TRBD1 or TRBD2 (5 bases each). V lost 4 bases, J lost 9 bases, and 13 bases lay in between. In germline, CDR1 is MRHNA, CDR2 SNTAGT. This CDR3 spans 13 amino acids. The CDR3 protein is CASSVEGLGEQFF. DNA for the CDR3: TGTGCCAGCAGTGTAGAGGGGCTTGGTGAGCAGTTCTTC.

The rearrangement links TRBV7-9 to TRBJ1-5, with 7 bases fitting TRBD1. CDR3 length equals 14 residues. J was trimmed by 7 bases and V by 4 bases; bases with no gene match: 7. Germline CDR1 SEHNR, CDR2 FQNEAQ (reference sequence). The CDR3 loop reads CASSSTGQQQPQHF. For the CDR3, the DNA is TGTGCCAGCAGCTCCACGGGACAGCAACAGCCCCAGCATTTT. Full variable domain (rest looked up from reference TRBV7-9 and TRBJ1-5): DTGVSQNPRHKITKRGQNVTFRCDPISEHNRLYWYRQTLGQGPEFLTYFQNEAQLEKSRLLSDRFSAERPKGSFSTLEIQRTEQGDSAMYLCASSSTGQQQPQHFGDGTRLSIL.

The chain carries TRBV29-1 and TRBJ2-3, with a weak D call TRBD1 (6 bases). Germline V gives CDR1 SQVTM, CDR2 ANQGSEA. The CDR3 has 13 residues. The V end was cut by 3 bases, the J end by 1 base, with 8 bases between. CDR3 loop: CSVEPGGTDTQYF. The CDR3 region has the DNA TGCAGCGTTGAGCCAGGGGGCACAGATACGCAGTATTTT.

V usage is TRBV28 and J usage is TRBJ1-2; D remains ambiguous. CDR1 and CDR2 from the germline V gene are MDHEN and SYDVKM. V lost 5 bases to trimming and J lost 8 bases, with 12 bases between them. CDR3 size: 12 residues. The CDR3: CASSPSSGGYTF. The CDR3 region has the DNA TGTGCCAGCAGTCCCTCCAGCGGGGGCTACACCTTC.

The chain links TRBV29-1 to TRBJ2-2; 12 nucleotides line up with TRBD2. J lost 3 bases, V lost 7 bases, and 6 bases had no gene match. This CDR3 is 15 amino acids long. Germline CDR1 and CDR2: SQVTM and ANQGSEA. The DNA for the CDR3 is TGCAGCGCCCTGGGACTAGCGGGCGACACCGGGGAGCTGTTTTTT. Its protein product is CSALGLAGDTGELFF.

The genes are TRBV15 and TRBJ2-7, with 7 bases matching TRBD1. The germline CDR1 and CDR2 sequences are LNHNV and YYDKDF (reference sequence). V was clipped by 6 bases and J by 1 base; unmatched bases: 9. The CDR3 runs 15 residues. The CDR3 bases are TGTGCCACCAGTCTGAAGGGGGCGGGTTCCTACGAGCAGTACTTC. Translation: CATSLKGAGSYEQYF.

The chain employs TRBV19 and TRBJ2-3; possible D gene TRBD2, 5 bases. The V and J ends lost 10 bases and 6 bases respectively, with 17 bases between them. The CDR3 loop spans 13 amino acids. Per the germline V gene, CDR1 is LNHDA and CDR2 is SQIVND (reference sequence). The CDR3 DNA reads as TGTGCCACCGGAGACTGGGAGAAGGATACGCAGTATTTT. This gives the protein CATGDWEKDTQYF.

This clone has a handful of counts. The V gene is TRBV5-1, the J gene TRBJ1-2; 9 positions match TRBD1. J was trimmed by 8 bases and V by 0 bases; bases with no gene match: 5. CDR1 SGHRS and CDR2 YFSETQ come from the germline V gene. This CDR3 region has 14 residues. In nucleotides, the CDR3 is TGCGCCAGCAGCTTGGGGACAGGGGTGAGAGGCTACACCTTC. Translating gives CASSLGTGVRGYTF.

V usage is TRBV2 and J usage is TRBJ2-7; 7 bases map to TRBD2. V trimming: 6 bases; J trimming: 0 bases; junction bases outside the gene matches: 11. This CDR3 has 16 residues. Germline CDR1 reads SNHLY; CDR2 reads FYNNEI. The CDR3 DNA is TGTGCCAGCAGGCTTCAGACTAGCCTGATCTCCTACGAGCAGTACTTC. Protein product: CASRLQTSLISYEQYF. Variable domain in full (rest from reference TRBV2 and TRBJ2-7): EPEVTQTPSHQVTQMGQEVILRCVPISNHLYFYWYRQILGQKVEFLVSFYNNEISEKSEIFDDQFSVERPDGSNFTLKIRSTKLEDSAMYFCASRLQTSLISYEQYFGPGTRLTVT.

The V gene is TRBV29-1, the J gene TRBJ2-3; 8 positions match TRBD2. The CDR3 sequence is 15 residues long. CDR1 SQVTM and CDR2 ANQGSEA come from the germline V gene. The V gene end was trimmed by 1 base and the J gene end by 2 bases; junction bases not matched to a gene: 5. CDR3 DNA sequence: TGCAGCGTTGAAGGGACTAGCAGTAACACAGATACGCAGTATTTT. This codes for CSVEGTSSNTDTQYF.

J is TRBJ2-4 and V is TRBV7-9, with 7 bases aligning to TRBD1. V was pared by 5 bases and J by 5 bases, with 6 bases of the junction left unmatched. The germline V gene encodes CDR1 SEHNR and CDR2 FQNEAQ (reference sequence). The CDR3 contains 14 residues. The CDR3 region has the DNA TGTGCCAGCAGCAACGACAGGGCCGAAAACATTCAGTACTTC. This encodes CASSNDRAENIQYF.

CDR3 region: CASSYLGPGSDEQYF. The CDR3 DNA reads as TGTGCCAGCAGTTATTTGGGTCCCGGATCGGACGAGCAGTACTTC. The chain combines TRBV2 with TRBJ2-7; D ambiguous. The CDR3 covers 15 residues. Germline assignment: CDR1 SNHLY and CDR2 FYNNEI. V lost 5 bases to trimming and J lost 5 bases, with 19 bases between them. The complete variable domain, with remaining parts taken from reference TRBV2 and TRBJ2-7, reads EPEVTQTPSHQVTQMGQEVILRCVPISNHLYFYWYRQILGQKVEFLVSFYNNEISEKSEIFDDQFSVERPDGSNFTLKIRSTKLEDSAMYFCASSYLGPGSDEQYFGPGTRLTVT.

The chain is built from TRBV7-8 and TRBJ1-5; 9 bases are shared with TRBD1. J lost 1 base, V lost 2 bases, and 18 bases had no gene match. Germline V gene sequence: CDR1 SGHVS, CDR2 FQNEAQ. The CDR3 is made up of 21 amino acids. The CDR3 nucleotides read TGTGCCAGCAGCTTAACTGGGCGGTCGACAGGGGGTAGAAAGAGCAATCAGCCCCAGCATTTT. Translated, it gives CASSLTGRSTGGRKSNQPQHF.

The chain is built from TRBV11-2 and TRBJ2-4; D might be TRBD1 (6 bases). V was clipped by 5 bases and J by 2 bases, with 10 bases between them. The CDR3 contains 14 residues. The germline V gene has CDR1 SGHAT and CDR2 FQNNGV. The CDR3 nucleotides are TGTGCCAGCAGCGCAACAGGGTCCAAAAACATTCAGTACTTC. Its translation: CASSATGSKNIQYF.

V and J are TRBV14 and TRBJ1-3; 9 bases agree with TRBD1. Germline V gives CDR1 SGHDN, CDR2 FVKESK. This CDR3 has 16 residues. V trimming: 3 bases; J trimming: 0 bases; junction bases outside the gene matches: 3. The chain's CDR3 is CASSQDRGYSGNTIYF. The CDR3 nucleotides read TGTGCCAGCAGCCAGGACAGGGGATACTCTGGAAACACCATATATTTT.

The V and J genes are TRBV6-1 and TRBJ1-2, with D perhaps TRBD1 (5 bases). The germline gives CDR1 MNHNS, CDR2 SASEGT. V was trimmed by 6 bases and J by 5 bases, leaving 13 bases between them. The CDR3 sequence is 13 residues long. The CDR3 DNA reads TGTGCCAGCAGGCCTACAGGTGCTTATGGCTACACCTTC. It is translated as CASRPTGAYGYTF.

The genes are TRBV7-2 and TRBJ2-4; D might be TRBD1 or TRBD2, each matching 5 bases. This CDR3 contains 16 residues. Looked up from germline, CDR1 is SGHTA and CDR2 is FQGNSA. Trimming left V 5 bases short and J 0 bases short, with 14 bases between. The CDR3 nucleotides read TGTGCCAGCAGCCCGGGACCGTCGGTAGCCAAAAACATTCAGTACTTC. This translates into CASSPGPSVAKNIQYF.

This chain uses TRBV4-3 with TRBJ2-3, with D perhaps matching TRBD1 or TRBD2 (5 bases each). Germline assignment: CDR1 LGHNA and CDR2 YSLEER. The CDR3 runs to 15 residues. V lost 1 base and J 4 bases, leaving 12 bases between the germline ends. The CDR3 sequence: CASSQGGRRPDTQYF. DNA for the CDR3: TGCGCCAGCAGCCAAGGGGGGAGAAGACCAGATACGCAGTATTTT.

Notes on this clone: This sample includes further DNA sequences coding for the same CDR3. The rearrangement links TRBV5-6 to TRBJ2-7; D gene ambiguous. V was clipped by 1 base and J by 1 base, with 6 bases between them. The CDR3 is made up of 13 amino acids. CDR1 is SGHDT, CDR2 YYEEEE, per germline. CDR3 in DNA: TGTGCCAGCAGCTTGATAGGATCCTACGAGCAGTACTTC. Translating it yields CASSLIGSYEQYF.

J is TRBJ1-1 and V is TRBV4-2; D is unresolved. Germline V CDR1 and CDR2: LGHNA, YNFKEQ. The V end was cut by 1 base, the J end by 9 bases, with 12 bases between. This CDR3 has 13 amino acids. The CDR3 region is CASSQGPSIQAFF. The CDR3 DNA reads as TGTGCCAGCAGCCAAGGGCCCAGCATCCAAGCTTTCTTT.

This sequence joins TRBV5-1 and TRBJ1-2; D unclear. The V gene lost 0 bases and the J gene lost 6 bases, with 9 bases spanning the gap. The CDR3 sequence is 13 residues long. From germline, CDR1 is SGHRS and CDR2 YFSETQ. The DNA of the CDR3 is TGCGCCAGCAGCTTGGAAGTCTCGAATGGCTACACCTTC. This translates into CASSLEVSNGYTF.